This T cell receptor (beta chain) is from a study of CD8+CD57+ T cells in acquired aplastic anemia. The overall study: Sorted CD4+ plus CD8+ cells gave DNA averaging about 3 ug. There were approximately 9.9 million reads, on average, for CD4+ cells from healthy donors.

The template used for profiling TCR beta VDJ and CDR3 was genomic DNA. TCRdb recomputed calls from the reads with MiXCR, one row per CDR3 protein. The repertoire has about 190,000 distinct CDR3 sequences, about half of them found once; the top ten carry 16%. The CDR3 has 16 residues. The germline gives CDR1 LGHNA, CDR2 YSLEER. The V segment lost 2 bases and the J segment 4 bases; nucleotides outside the gene matches: 3. Of note for this clonotype: As yet, its antigen is unknown.

Study results and caveats: Controls did not differ significantly from patients in CD8+ Simpson's diversity. In common between the patients and the controls were approximately 30 CD8+ CDR3 sequences.

The gene calls are TRBV4-3 and TRBJ1-5, with 12 bases identical to TRBD1. The receptor was isolated from a human donor in good health, serving as a control. The sample comprised sorted CD4+, CD8+, or CD8+CD57+ T cells (not recorded which) from PBMCs. CDR3 coding DNA: TGCGCCAGCAGCCAATGGGACAGGGGGCTGAATCAGCCCCAGCATTTT. Translating gives CASSQWDRGLNQPQHF.